The entry below describes one TCR beta chain. The sample originates from a study of blood T cell repertoires in COVID-19. Across the whole study: COVID-19 samples from acute and convalescent phases originated in the United States, Italy and Spain. In each case, the material was cDNA or gDNA derived from T cells, B-cell-depleted T cells, or PBMCs.

Original handling: Amplification with reference gene primers provided the estimates of nucleated cell counts. Assay: immunoSEQ multiplex PCR; the TCRdb copy retains only in-frame clones and omits some. V and J calls and clone size are as listed in that table; D and trimming were resolved from the DNA. The repertoire has a few hundred thousand clones, around 87% of them found once; the top ten carry less than 3.5%. Germline lookup yields CDR1 SGHKS and CDR2 YYEKEE (reference sequence). The CDR3 extends over 16 amino acids. V lost 0 bases and J lost 0, with 10 bases in between. The sequence was collected from a human donor in a cohort sampled during active COVID-19. Specimen: peripheral blood. The chain couples TRBV5-5 to TRBJ1-5; D unresolved. The DNA for the CDR3 is TGTGCCAGCAGCTTGGCGGGGTCTTATAGCAATCAGCCCCAGCATTTT. Translation gives CASSLAGSYSNQPQHF.